This T cell receptor beta chain was retrieved from a study of blood T cell repertoires in COVID-19. Clones were read by immunoSEQ multiplex PCR, and TCRdb kept only the in-frame ones, dropping some. Of about half a million clones listed, more than 85% are singletons. This clone was detected only once. The receptor was isolated from a woman in her sixties or seventies who had recovered from COVID-19. The specimen was PBMCs or T cells enriched from blood (not recorded which).

CDR3 in amino acids: CASSPRGAEAFF. CDR3 in DNA: TGCGCCAGCAGCCCTCGGGGGGCTGAAGCTTTCTTT. The gene calls are TRBV5-1 and TRBJ1-1; D possibly corresponds to TRBD1 (5 bases). The V gene's germline CDR1 is SGHRS and CDR2 YFSETQ. The CDR3 sequence is 12 residues long. Trimming shortened V by 4 bases and J by 6 bases, and 10 bases separated the two germline ends.